The rows below give T cell receptor beta chains drawn from one sample of a study of shared clonotypes between healthy human individuals. This table comes from immunoSEQ multiplex PCR, and its TCRdb copy is limited to in-frame clones, with some not included. Among fewer than 2.5 million clones, 93% were seen once, and the ten largest hold approximately 0.36%. Input material: naive CD4+ T cells from PBMCs. Source of these receptors: a man aged 18-30 years in good health. Some clones in this sample may be carry-over from other donors' samples. Each CDR3 is given with its conserved first and last residue. Fields, in order: V gene, clone size, J gene, CDR3 protein. Clone size appears in some rows only: once, few, many, or a class for an expanded clone.

>TRBV5-4|NA|TRBJ2-2
CASSYGAQDTGELFF
>TRBV5-8|NA|TRBJ2-1
CASAVGGLYNEQFF
>TRBV29-1|NA|TRBJ1-2
CSVGDYTF
>TRBV6-5|NA|TRBJ2-3
CASRSQGPQLGTQYF
>TRBV7-6|once|TRBJ1-2
CASSERLPGAGLTYGYTF
>TRBV11-2|NA|TRBJ2-5
CASSFWTSGGFQYF
>TRBV6-4|NA|TRBJ2-3
CASSDRPSGSTDTQYF
>TRBV19|NA|TRBJ2-4
CASSTLAGNIQYF
>TRBV28|NA|TRBJ2-7
CASRTPAGFLYEQYF
>TRBV19|once|TRBJ1-5
CASSTTPGASGQPQHF
>TRBV2|NA|TRBJ2-7
CASKDRGVGEQYF